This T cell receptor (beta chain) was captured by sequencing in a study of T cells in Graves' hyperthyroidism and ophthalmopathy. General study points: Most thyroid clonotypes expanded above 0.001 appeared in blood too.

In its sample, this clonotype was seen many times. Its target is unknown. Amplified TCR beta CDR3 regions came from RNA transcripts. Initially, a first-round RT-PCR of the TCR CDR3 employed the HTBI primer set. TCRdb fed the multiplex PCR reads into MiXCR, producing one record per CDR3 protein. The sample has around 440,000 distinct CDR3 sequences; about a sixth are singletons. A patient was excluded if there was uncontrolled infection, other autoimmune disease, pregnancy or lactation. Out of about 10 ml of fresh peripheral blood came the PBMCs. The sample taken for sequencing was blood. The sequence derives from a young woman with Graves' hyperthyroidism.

In DNA, the CDR3 is TGTGCCAGCTCACAGAGGGCCCTTGAGTATGGCTACACCTTC. It translates to CASSQRALEYGYTF. This chain joins TRBV18 and TRBJ1-2; no clear D gene. The CDR3 covers 14 residues. Germline CDR1 reads KGHSH; CDR2 reads LQKENI. Trimming stripped 4 bases from V and 5 bases from J, with 14 bases between.